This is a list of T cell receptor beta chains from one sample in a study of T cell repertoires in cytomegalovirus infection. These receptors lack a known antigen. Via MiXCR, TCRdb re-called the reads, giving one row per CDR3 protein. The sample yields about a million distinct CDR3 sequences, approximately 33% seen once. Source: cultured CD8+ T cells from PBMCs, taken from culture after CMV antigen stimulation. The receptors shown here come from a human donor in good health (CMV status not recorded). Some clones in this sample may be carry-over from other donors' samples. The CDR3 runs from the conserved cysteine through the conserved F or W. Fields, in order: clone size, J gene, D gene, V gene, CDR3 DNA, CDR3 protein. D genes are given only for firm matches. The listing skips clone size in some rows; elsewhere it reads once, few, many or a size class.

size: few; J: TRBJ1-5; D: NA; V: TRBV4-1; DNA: TGCGCCAGCAGCCAAGATCTGGATCAGCCCCAGCATTTT; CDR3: CASSQDLDQPQHF
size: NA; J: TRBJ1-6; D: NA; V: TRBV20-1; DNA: TGCAGTGCTCGCGCCTTAAGCTACTATAATTCACCCCTCCACTTT; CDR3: CSARALSYYNSPLHF
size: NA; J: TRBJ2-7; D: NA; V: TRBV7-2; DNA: TGTGCCAGCAGCTCGCTCAATATCTGGGAGCAGTACTTC; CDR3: CASSSLNIWEQYF
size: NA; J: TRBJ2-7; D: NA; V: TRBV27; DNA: TGTGCCAGCAGCTCAACCGGGACGGAAACCTACGAGCAGTACTTC; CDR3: CASSSTGTETYEQYF
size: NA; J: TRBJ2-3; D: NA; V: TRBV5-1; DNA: TGCGCCAGCAGCGGGGGAGATTTTCCTAGCACAGATACGCAGTATTTT; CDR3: CASSGGDFPSTDTQYF
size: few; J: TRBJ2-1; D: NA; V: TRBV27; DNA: TGTGCCAGCAACTTAGAGGGGGGGCCGTACAATGAGCAGTTCTTC; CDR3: CASNLEGGPYNEQFF
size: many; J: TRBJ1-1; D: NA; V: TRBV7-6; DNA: TGTGCCAGCAGCTTAACGGGGGGGCTGAACACTGAAGCTTTCTTT; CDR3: CASSLTGGLNTEAFF
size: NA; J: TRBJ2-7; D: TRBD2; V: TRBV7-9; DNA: TGTGCCAGCAGCCCAGCGGGGGGGGGCTACGAGCAGTACTTC; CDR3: CASSPAGGGYEQYF
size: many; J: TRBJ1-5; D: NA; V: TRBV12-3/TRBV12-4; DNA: TGTGCCAGCAGTTTCGCGGGTCCCCAGCCCCAGCATTTT; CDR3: CASSFAGPQPQHF
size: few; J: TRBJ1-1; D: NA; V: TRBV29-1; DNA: TGCAGCGTTGAAGAGGAGGGCTGGAACACTGAAGCTTTCTTT; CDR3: CSVEEEGWNTEAFF
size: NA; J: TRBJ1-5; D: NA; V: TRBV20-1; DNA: TGCAGTGCCCTGGGACCAAATCAGCCCCAGCATTTT; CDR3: CSALGPNQPQHF
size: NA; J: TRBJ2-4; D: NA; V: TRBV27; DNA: TGTGCCAGCAGTGGGGGCCAAAACATTCAGTACTTC; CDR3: CASSGGQNIQYF
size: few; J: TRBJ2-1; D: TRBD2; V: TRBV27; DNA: TGTGCCAGCACCTCGGGGGGGGGCGATGAGCAGTTCTTC; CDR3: CASTSGGGDEQFF
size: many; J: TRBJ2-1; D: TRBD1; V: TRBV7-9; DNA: TGTGCCAGCAGCTTTTCTCTAGGACAGGGGAGCTCCTACAATGAGCAGTTCTTC; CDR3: CASSFSLGQGSSYNEQFF
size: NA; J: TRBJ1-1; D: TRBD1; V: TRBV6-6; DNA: TGTGCCAGCAGTTACCCGGGACAGGGGGTTATCGACACTGAAGCTTTCTTT; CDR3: CASSYPGQGVIDTEAFF
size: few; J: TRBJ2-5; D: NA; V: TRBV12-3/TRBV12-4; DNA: TGTGCCAGCAGTCCCAGGGTCACGAAGACAGAGACCCAGTACTTC; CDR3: CASSPRVTKTETQYF
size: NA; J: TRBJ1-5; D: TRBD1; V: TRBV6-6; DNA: TGTGCCAACAATCCACAGGGGGTAAGGAATCAGCCCCAGCATTTT; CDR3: CANNPQGVRNQPQHF
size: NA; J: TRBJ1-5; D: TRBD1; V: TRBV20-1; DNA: TGCAGTGATGAGAAGGGGGCGGATTGTAGCAATCAGCCCCAGCATTTT; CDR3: CSDEKGADCSNQPQHF
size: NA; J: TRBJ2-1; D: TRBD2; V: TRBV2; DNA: TGTGCCAGCAGTGACGGGCTAGCGGGGGGTAGGTATGAGCAGTTCTTC; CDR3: CASSDGLAGGRYEQFF
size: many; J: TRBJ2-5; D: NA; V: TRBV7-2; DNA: TGTGCCAGCAGCTTAGTTTCCGGGGGGCCACCAAGAGGGACCCAGTACTTC; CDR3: CASSLVSGGPPRGTQYF
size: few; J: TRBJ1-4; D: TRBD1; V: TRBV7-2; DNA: TGTGCCAGCAGCCAAAACAGGGACAGGGTTGAAAAACTGTTTTTT; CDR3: CASSQNRDRVEKLFF
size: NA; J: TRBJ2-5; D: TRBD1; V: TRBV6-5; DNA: TGTGCCAGCAGTTACGGGGGTCAGGGGGTGGAGACCCAGTACTTC; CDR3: CASSYGGQGVETQYF
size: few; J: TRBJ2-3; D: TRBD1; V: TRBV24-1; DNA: TGTGCCACCAGTGATTTGGATCCGAGGGACAGGGAGGCAGATACGCAGTATTTT; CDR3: CATSDLDPRDREADTQYF
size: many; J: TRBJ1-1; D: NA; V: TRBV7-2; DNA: TGTGCCAGCAGTACCGACAGAACTGAGTGGACTGAAGCTTTCTTT; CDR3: CASSTDRTEWTEAFF
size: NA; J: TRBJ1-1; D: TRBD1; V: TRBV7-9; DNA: TGTGCCAGCAGCCCCAGTGGAAAGGGGGCTCGGAACACTGAAGCTTTCTTT; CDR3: CASSPSGKGARNTEAFF
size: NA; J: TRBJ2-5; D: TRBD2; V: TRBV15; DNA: TGTGCCACCAGCAATATAATAGCGGGGTTGGTGGAGACCCAGTACTTC; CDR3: CATSNIIAGLVETQYF
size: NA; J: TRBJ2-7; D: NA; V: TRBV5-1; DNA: TGCGCCAGCAGCTTGGATTGGGGGCTGGGATACGAGCAGTACTTC; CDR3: CASSLDWGLGYEQYF
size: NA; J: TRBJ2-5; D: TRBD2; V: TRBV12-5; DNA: TGTGCTAGTGGTTTCGAGACTAGCGGGGAACAAGAGACCCAGTACTTC; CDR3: CASGFETSGEQETQYF